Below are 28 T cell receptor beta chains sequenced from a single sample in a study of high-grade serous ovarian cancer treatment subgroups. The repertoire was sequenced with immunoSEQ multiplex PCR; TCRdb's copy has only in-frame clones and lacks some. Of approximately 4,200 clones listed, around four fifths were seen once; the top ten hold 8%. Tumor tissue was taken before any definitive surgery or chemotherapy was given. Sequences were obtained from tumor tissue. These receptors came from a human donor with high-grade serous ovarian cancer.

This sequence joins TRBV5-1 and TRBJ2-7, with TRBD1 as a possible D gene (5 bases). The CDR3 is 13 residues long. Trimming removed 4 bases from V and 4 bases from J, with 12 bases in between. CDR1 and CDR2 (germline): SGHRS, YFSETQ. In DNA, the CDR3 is TGCGCCAGCAGCACGGACATGCGATACGAGCAGTACTTC. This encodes CASSTDMRYEQYF.

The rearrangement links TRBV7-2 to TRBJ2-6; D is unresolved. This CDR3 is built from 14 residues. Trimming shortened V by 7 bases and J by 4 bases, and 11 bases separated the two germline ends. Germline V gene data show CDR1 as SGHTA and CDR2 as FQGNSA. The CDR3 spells CASNEPSGANVLTF. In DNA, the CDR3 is TGTGCCAGCAACGAACCATCCGGGGCCAACGTCCTGACTTTC.

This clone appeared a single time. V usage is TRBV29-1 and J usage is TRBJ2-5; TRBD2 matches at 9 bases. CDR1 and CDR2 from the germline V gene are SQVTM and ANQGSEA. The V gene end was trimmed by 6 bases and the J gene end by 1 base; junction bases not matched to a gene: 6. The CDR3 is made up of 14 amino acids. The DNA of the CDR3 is TGCAGCGTGGGACTAGCCCTCGTCCAAGAGACCCAGTACTTC. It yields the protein CSVGLALVQETQYF.

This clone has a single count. The CDR3, as DNA: TGTGCCAGTAGTCACAGGGGTGTAGCGGGCACAGATACGCAGTATTTT. It encodes CASSHRGVAGTDTQYF. The V call is TRBV19, the J call TRBJ2-3; tentatively, D is TRBD1 (7 bases). The V and J ends lost 5 bases and 1 base respectively, with 16 bases between them. Germline values: CDR1 LNHDA, CDR2 SQIVND (reference sequence). CDR3 length equals 16 residues.

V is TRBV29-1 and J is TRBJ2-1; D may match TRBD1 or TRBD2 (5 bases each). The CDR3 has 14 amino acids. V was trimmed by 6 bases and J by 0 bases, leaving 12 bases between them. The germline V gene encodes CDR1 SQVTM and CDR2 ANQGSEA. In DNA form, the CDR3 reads TGCAGCGTCGGGACCGCGAGCTCCTACAATGAGCAGTTCTTC. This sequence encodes CSVGTASSYNEQFF.

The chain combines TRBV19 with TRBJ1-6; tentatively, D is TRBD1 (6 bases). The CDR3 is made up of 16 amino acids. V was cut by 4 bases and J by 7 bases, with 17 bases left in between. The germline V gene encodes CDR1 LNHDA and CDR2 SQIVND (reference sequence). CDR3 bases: TGTGCCAGTAGTAATGACCGACAGGCCCTAAATTCACCCCTCCACTTT. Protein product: CASSNDRQALNSPLHF.

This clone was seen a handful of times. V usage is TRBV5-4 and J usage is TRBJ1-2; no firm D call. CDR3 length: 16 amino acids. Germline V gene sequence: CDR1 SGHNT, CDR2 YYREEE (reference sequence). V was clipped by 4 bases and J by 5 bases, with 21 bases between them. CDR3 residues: CASSHTPGEGKYGYTF. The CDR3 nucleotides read TGTGCCAGCAGCCACACTCCCGGGGAGGGAAAATATGGCTACACCTTC.

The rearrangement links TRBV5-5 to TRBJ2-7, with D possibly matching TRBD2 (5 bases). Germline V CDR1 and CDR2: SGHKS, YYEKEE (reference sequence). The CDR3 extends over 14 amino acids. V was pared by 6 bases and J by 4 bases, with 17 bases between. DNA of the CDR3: TGTGCCAGCACCCCCGAACGGGGTCTATACGAGCAGTACTTC. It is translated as CASTPERGLYEQYF.

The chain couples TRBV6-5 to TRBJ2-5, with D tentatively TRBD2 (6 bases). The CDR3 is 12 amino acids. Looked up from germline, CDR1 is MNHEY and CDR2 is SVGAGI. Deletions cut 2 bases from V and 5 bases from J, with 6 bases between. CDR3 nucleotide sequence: TGTGCCAGCAGTTACGGGGGGGAGACCCAGTACTTC. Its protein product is CASSYGGETQYF.

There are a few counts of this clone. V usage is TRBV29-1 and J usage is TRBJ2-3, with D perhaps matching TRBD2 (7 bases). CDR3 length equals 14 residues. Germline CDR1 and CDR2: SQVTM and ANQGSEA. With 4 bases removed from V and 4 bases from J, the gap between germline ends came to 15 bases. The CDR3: CSVVIGGLADTQYF. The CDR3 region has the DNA TGCAGCGTTGTAATCGGGGGGCTAGCAGATACGCAGTATTTT.

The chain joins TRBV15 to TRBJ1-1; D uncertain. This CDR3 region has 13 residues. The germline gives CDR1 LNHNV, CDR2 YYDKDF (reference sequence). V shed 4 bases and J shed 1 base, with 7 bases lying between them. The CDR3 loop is CATSNTRNTEAFF. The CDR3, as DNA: TGTGCCACCAGCAATACTAGGAACACTGAAGCTTTCTTT.

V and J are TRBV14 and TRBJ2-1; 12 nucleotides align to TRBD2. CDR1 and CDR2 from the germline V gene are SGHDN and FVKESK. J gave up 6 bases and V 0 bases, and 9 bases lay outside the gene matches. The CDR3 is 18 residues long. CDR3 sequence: CASSQDPTSGGSGNEQFF. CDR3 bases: TGTGCCAGCAGCCAAGACCCGACTAGCGGGGGTTCAGGCAATGAGCAGTTCTTC.

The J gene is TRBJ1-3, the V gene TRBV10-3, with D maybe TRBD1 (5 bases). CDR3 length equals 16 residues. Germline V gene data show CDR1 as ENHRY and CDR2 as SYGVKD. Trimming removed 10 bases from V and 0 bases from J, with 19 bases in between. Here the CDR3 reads CATSSQGSSSGNTIYF. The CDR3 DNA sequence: TGTGCCACCTCGAGTCAGGGATCGAGCTCTGGAAACACCATATATTTT.

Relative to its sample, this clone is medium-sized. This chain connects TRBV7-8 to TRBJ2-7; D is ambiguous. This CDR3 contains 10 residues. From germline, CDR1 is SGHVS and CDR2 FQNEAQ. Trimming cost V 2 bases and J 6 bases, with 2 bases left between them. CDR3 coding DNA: TGTGCCAGCAGCTTACGCGAGCAGTACTTC. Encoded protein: CASSLREQYF.

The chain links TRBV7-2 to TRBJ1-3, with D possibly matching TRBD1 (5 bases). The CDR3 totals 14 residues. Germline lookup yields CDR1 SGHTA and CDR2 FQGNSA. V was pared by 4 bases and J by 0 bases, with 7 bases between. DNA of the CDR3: TGTGCCAGCAGCTCAGACAGCTCTGGAAACACCATATATTTT. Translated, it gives CASSSDSSGNTIYF.

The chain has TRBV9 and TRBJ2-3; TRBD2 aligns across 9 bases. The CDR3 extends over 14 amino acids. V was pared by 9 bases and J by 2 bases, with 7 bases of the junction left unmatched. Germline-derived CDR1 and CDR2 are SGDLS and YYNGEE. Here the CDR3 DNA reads TGTGCCAACGTCGCGGGGGGGTTCACAGATACGCAGTATTTT. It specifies CANVAGGFTDTQYF.

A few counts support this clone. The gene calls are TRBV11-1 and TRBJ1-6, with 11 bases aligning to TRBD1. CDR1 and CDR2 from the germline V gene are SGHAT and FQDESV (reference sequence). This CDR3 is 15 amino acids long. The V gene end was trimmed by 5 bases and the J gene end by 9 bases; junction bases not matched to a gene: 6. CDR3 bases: TGTGCCAGCAGCATAACCGGGACAGGGGGTTCACCCCTCCACTTT. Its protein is CASSITGTGGSPLHF.

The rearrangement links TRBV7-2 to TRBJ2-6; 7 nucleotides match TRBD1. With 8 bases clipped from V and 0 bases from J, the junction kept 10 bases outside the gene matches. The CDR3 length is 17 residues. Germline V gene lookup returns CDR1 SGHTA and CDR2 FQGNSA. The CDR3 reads CASPPRGLISGANVLTF. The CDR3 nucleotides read TGTGCCAGCCCCCCAAGGGGGCTGATCTCTGGGGCCAACGTCCTGACTTTC.

CDR3 bases: TGTGCCAGCAGCTCTACCCGGGGGAGCACAGATACGCAGTATTTT. Translation gives CASSSTRGSTDTQYF. This chain uses TRBV11-2 with TRBJ2-3; maybe TRBD2 (6 bases). V lost 4 bases and J lost 0, with 11 bases in between. The CDR3 runs to 15 residues. CDR1 and CDR2 (germline): SGHAT, FQNNGV.

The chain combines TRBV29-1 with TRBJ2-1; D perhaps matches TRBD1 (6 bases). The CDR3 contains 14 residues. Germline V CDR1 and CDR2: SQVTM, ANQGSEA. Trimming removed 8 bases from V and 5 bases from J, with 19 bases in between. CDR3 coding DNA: TGCAGCATAAACAGGGACCTCTACGACAATGAGCAGTTCTTC. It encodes CSINRDLYDNEQFF.

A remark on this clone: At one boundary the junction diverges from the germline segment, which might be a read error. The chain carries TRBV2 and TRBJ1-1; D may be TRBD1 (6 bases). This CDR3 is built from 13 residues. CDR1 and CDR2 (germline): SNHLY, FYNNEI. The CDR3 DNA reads TGTGCCTGCAGGGGAGAATTTAACACTGAAGCTTTCTTT. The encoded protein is CACRGEFNTEAFF.

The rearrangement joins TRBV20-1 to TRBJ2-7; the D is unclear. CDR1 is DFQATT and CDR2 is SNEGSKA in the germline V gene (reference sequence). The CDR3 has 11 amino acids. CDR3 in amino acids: CGLRDSYEQYF. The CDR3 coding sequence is TGCGGATTACGTGATTCCTACGAGCAGTACTTC.

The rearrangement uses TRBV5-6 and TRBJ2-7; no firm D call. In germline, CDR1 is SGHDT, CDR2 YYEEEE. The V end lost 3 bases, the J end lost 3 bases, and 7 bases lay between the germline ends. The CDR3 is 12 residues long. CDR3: CASSSYSYEQYF. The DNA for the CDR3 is TGTGCCAGCAGCTCTTACAGCTACGAGCAGTACTTC.

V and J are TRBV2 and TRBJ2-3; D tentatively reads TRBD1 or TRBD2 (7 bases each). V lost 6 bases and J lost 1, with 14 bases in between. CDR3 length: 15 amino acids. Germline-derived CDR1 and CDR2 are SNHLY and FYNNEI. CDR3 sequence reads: CASSQGGLRTDTQYF. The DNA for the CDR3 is TGTGCCAGCAGCCAGGGGGGGTTACGCACAGATACGCAGTATTTT.

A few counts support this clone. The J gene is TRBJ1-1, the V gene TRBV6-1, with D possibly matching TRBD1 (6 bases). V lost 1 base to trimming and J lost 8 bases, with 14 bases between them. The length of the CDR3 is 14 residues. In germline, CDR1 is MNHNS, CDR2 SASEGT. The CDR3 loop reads CASSEVYEGGEAFF. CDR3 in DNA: TGTGCCAGCAGTGAAGTTTATGAGGGGGGAGAAGCTTTCTTT.

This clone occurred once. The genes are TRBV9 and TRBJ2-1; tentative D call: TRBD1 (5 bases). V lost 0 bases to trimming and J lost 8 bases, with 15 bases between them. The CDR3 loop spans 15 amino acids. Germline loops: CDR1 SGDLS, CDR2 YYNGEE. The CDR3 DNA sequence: TGTGCCAGCAGCGTAGTTGTAGGGGTAATAGATGAGCAGTTCTTC. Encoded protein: CASSVVVGVIDEQFF.

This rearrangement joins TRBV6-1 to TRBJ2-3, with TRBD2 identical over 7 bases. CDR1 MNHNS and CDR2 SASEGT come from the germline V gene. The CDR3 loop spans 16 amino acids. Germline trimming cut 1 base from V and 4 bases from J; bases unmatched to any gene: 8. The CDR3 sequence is CASSEDRGVIADTQYF. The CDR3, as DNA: TGTGCCAGCAGTGAAGACCGGGGGGTGATCGCAGATACGCAGTATTTT.

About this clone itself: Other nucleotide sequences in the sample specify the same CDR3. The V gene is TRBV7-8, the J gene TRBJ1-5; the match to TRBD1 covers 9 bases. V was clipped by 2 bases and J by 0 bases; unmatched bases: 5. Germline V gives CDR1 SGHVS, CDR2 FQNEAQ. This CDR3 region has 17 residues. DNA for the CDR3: TGTGCCAGCAGCTTATACGGGACAGGGTATAGCAATCAGCCCCAGCATTTT. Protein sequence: CASSLYGTGYSNQPQHF.